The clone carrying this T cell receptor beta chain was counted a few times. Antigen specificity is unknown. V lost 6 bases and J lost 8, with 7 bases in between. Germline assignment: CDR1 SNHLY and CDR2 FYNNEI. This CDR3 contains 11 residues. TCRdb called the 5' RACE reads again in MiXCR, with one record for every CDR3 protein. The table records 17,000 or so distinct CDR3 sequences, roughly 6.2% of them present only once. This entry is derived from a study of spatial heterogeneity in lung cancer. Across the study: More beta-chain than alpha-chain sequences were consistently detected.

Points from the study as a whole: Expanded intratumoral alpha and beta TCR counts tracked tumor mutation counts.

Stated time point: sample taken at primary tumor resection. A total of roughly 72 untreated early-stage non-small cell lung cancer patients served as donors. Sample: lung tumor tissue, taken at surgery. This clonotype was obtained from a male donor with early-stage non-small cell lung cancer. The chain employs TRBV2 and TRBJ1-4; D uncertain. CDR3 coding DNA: TGTGCCAGCAGCGAATGGGAAAAACTGTTTTTT. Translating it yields CASSEWEKLFF.